Each of the 12 T cell receptor beta chains below was sequenced from the same sample in a study of CD8 T cells in ankylosing spondylitis (dated by TCRdb to the late 2010s). Libraries came from 5' RACE. This sample was sequenced with an Illumina HiSeq 2500. TCRdb redid the processing of the public reads, applying fastp at Q25 and MiXCR, and retained in-frame beta chains. CDR3 protein duplicates are merged, each entry listing the most common genes and DNA. This sample holds approximately 250,000 distinct CDR3 sequences; about 10% were observed only once. Jointly, the top ten make up about 3% of the sample. Sequences were obtained from blood, either unsorted or a sorted T cell fraction (not recorded which). These receptor sequences come from a male donor with ankylosing spondylitis or in good health (not recorded which).

In its sample, this clonotype was seen many times. The V call is TRBV4-1, the J call TRBJ2-5; D possibly corresponds to TRBD2 (6 bases). Germline CDR1 and CDR2: MGHRA and YSYEKL. V lost 2 bases to trimming and J lost 5 bases, with 30 bases between them. The CDR3 is made up of 20 amino acids. CDR3 sequence (DNA): TGCGCCAGCAGCCAAAGGCCCCCGCCCACGGGAGAGGTTTATGTGGAGACCCAGTACTTC. It encodes CASSQRPPPTGEVYVETQYF.

This clonotype was counted many times. This chain connects TRBV27 to TRBJ2-1; D uncertain. Trimming shortened V by 8 bases and J by 6 bases, and 8 bases separated the two germline ends. Germline V gene data show CDR1 as MNHEY and CDR2 as SMNVEV (reference sequence). This CDR3 is built from 11 residues. CDR3 amino acids: CASAVGNEQFF. The CDR3, as DNA: TGTGCCAGCGCTGTAGGCAATGAGCAGTTCTTC.

This clonotype has more than one count but fewer than ten. The genes are TRBV20-1 and TRBJ2-7; a weak D match, TRBD2 (6 bases). Germline assignment: CDR1 DFQATT and CDR2 SNEGSKA (reference sequence). The CDR3 is 12 amino acids. V was clipped by 3 bases and J by 2 bases, with 8 bases between them. CDR3 amino acids: CSASWRAYEQYF. CDR3 DNA sequence: TGCAGTGCTAGCTGGAGGGCCTACGAGCAGTACTTC.

This clonotype has a handful of counts. The CDR3 region is CAWSVGYGAGNQPQHF. CDR3 in DNA: TGTGCCTGGAGTGTAGGCTACGGGGCGGGCAATCAGCCCCAGCATTTT. The V and J genes are TRBV30 and TRBJ1-5, with D possibly matching TRBD1 (5 bases). V was pared by 0 bases and J by 2 bases, with 14 bases between. Germline V gives CDR1 GTSNPN, CDR2 SVGIG (reference sequence). The CDR3 has 16 amino acids.

This clonotype was counted many times. The J gene is TRBJ2-5, the V gene TRBV5-6, with D possibly matching TRBD2 (6 bases). Trimming pared 0 bases from V and 5 bases from J, leaving 17 bases between. The CDR3 has 16 amino acids. Germline lookup yields CDR1 SGHDT and CDR2 YYEEEE. This chain's CDR3 is CASSLVRGRIQETQYF. The CDR3 DNA reads TGTGCCAGCAGCTTGGTGCGGGGACGGATCCAGGAGACCCAGTACTTC.

In this sample, this clonotype turned up many times. V is TRBV7-8 and J is TRBJ1-1; 7 bases are shared with TRBD1. Trimming at V came to 0 bases and at J to 4 bases, leaving 11 bases not matched to a gene. The CDR3 extends over 17 amino acids. Germline assignment: CDR1 SGHVS and CDR2 FQNEAQ. CDR3 sequence reads: CASSLARRDSMGTEAFF. The CDR3 DNA reads TGTGCCAGCAGCTTAGCCCGAAGGGACAGTATGGGCACTGAAGCTTTCTTT.

This clonotype was counted many times. The CDR3 DNA follows: TGCGCCAGCAGCCAACCACGGGCTAGCGGGAGGGCCCACAATGAGCAGTTCTTC. Translated, it gives CASSQPRASGRAHNEQFF. The chain recombines TRBV4-1 with TRBJ2-1; 12 nucleotides agree with TRBD2. The CDR3 has 18 residues. The junction had 10 bases not matched to a gene; V was cut back by 2 bases and J by 5 bases. Germline V lookup: CDR1 MGHRA, CDR2 YSYEKL.

This clonotype was observed a few times. The genes are TRBV5-6 and TRBJ2-5, with 8 bases that match TRBD2. The germline V gene encodes CDR1 SGHDT and CDR2 YYEEEE. This CDR3 spans 15 amino acids. Trimming took 0 bases from V and 5 from J; bases not matched to a gene: 6. CDR3 residues: CASSLVGRAGETQYF. The CDR3 DNA follows: TGTGCCAGCAGCTTGGTCGGGAGGGCCGGTGAGACCCAGTACTTC. The whole variable domain, filled in from reference TRBV5-6 and TRBJ2-5, reads DAGVTQSPTHLIKTRGQQVTLRCSPKSGHDTVSWYQQALGQGPQFIFQYYEEEERQRGNFPDRFSGHQFPNYSSELNVNALLLGDSALYLCASSLVGRAGETQYFGPGTRLLVL.

This clonotype was observed a few times. The V call is TRBV3-1, the J call TRBJ2-6; D perhaps matches TRBD1 (5 bases). The CDR3 loop spans 16 amino acids. The V end lost 6 bases, the J end lost 0 bases, and 12 bases lay between the germline ends. Germline V gene lookup returns CDR1 LGHDT and CDR2 YNNKEL (reference sequence). This chain's CDR3 is CASRRTGDSGANVLTF. The CDR3 region has the DNA TGTGCCAGCAGAAGAACAGGAGACTCTGGGGCCAACGTCCTGACTTTC.

This clonotype was seen a few times. V gene TRBV12-3 or TRBV12-4 combines with J gene TRBJ1-2, with 9 bases identical to TRBD1. This CDR3 contains 15 residues. With 5 bases clipped from V and 5 bases from J, the junction kept 9 bases outside the gene matches. For the CDR3, the DNA is TGTGCCAGCAGTCACAGGGGGCAATGGGGTTATGGCTACACCTTC. Its translation: CASSHRGQWGYGYTF.

This clonotype was seen a few times. This chain uses TRBV18 with TRBJ2-5; D uncertain. Deletions cut 6 bases from V and 2 bases from J, with 10 bases between. In germline, CDR1 is KGHSH, CDR2 LQKENI. The length of the CDR3 is 13 residues. In nucleotides, the CDR3 is TGTGCCAGCTCTTCTGGACGGCAAGAGACCCAGTACTTC. Protein product: CASSSGRQETQYF.

This clonotype was seen more than once but under ten times. This chain uses TRBV7-9 with TRBJ2-1; 9 bases agree with TRBD2. In germline, CDR1 is SEHNR, CDR2 FQNEAQ (reference sequence). The CDR3 runs to 14 residues. V shed 6 bases and J 10 bases; nucleotides not matched to a gene: 10. The CDR3 DNA reads as TGTGCCAGCAGTCCCTCGGGCGGGAGGGGGGAGCAGTTCTTC. As protein: CASSPSGGRGEQFF.